The subject of this entry is one T cell receptor (beta chain). These data belong to a study of control samples from healthy donors and cancer patients. Profiled with immunoSEQ multiplex PCR; TCRdb holds only in-frame clones, not every one. This repertoire shows around 170,000 clones, 80% to 95% found once; its top ten account for 0.68%. CDR3 length equals 13 residues. Germline V gene data show CDR1 as SGHNT and CDR2 as YYREEE (reference sequence). Trimming pared 2 bases from V and 1 base from J, leaving 7 bases between. The sample taken for sequencing was blood. The sequence came from a woman aged 25 to 39 in good health. This chain connects TRBV5-4 to TRBJ2-7; D unresolved. The CDR3 sequence is CASSLLASYEQYF. In DNA, the CDR3 is TGTGCCAGCAGCTTATTGGCTTCCTACGAGCAGTACTTC.